The 26 T cell receptor beta chains reported below all come from one sample, sequenced in a study of blood T cell repertoires in COVID-19. TCRdb's copy holds only in-frame clones and misses some; the assay was immunoSEQ multiplex PCR. The sample contains about 25,000 clones, roughly 88% of which appear only once. Source material: peripheral blood. The receptors derive from a man between 65 and 80 years old in a cohort sampled during active COVID-19.

This CDR3 reads CASRNNGQGLRYTF. As DNA, the CDR3 is TGTGCCAGCAGGAATAACGGACAGGGTCTGAGGTACACCTTC. This chain joins TRBV6-5 and TRBJ1-2; TRBD1 matches at 8 bases. Germline V CDR1 and CDR2: MNHEY, SVGAGI. V trimming: 6 bases; J trimming: 11 bases; junction bases outside the gene matches: 14. The CDR3 sequence is 14 residues long.

V is TRBV27 and J is TRBJ1-1, with D possibly matching TRBD1 (5 bases). In germline, CDR1 is MNHEY, CDR2 SMNVEV (reference sequence). V was pared by 3 bases and J by 1 base, with 9 bases between. The CDR3 runs to 14 residues. CDR3 DNA: TGTGCCAGCAGTTTCCCGGGGGGGAACACTGAAGCTTTCTTT. Residues: CASSFPGGNTEAFF.

This clone showed up just a few times. This sequence joins TRBV19 and TRBJ2-2; 7 bases fit TRBD2. Germline CDR1 LNHDA, CDR2 SQIVND (reference sequence). The CDR3 has 13 residues. The ends lost 5 bases at V and 7 bases at J; junction bases unmatched: 4. DNA for the CDR3: TGTGCCAGTAGTTTAAGGACTAGCGGGGAGCTGTTTTTT. This encodes CASSLRTSGELFF.

The chain is built from TRBV7-2 and TRBJ1-2, with D possibly TRBD1 on 5 matching bases. The V end was cut by 1 base, the J end by 0 bases, with 12 bases between. The CDR3 sequence is 16 residues long. Germline CDR1 reads SGHTA; CDR2 reads FQGNSA. The DNA of the CDR3 is TGTGCCAGCAGCTTAGAAGGGAGGGGCACTAACTATGGCTACACCTTC. Translation gives CASSLEGRGTNYGYTF.

The chain joins TRBV9 to TRBJ2-1; possible D gene TRBD2, 10 bases. Per the germline V gene, CDR1 is SGDLS and CDR2 is YYNGEE. The CDR3 is 19 residues long. V was pared by 3 bases and J by 10 bases, with 32 bases between. CDR3 protein: CASSAPGQGTSGKVGEQFF. The CDR3 DNA reads as TGTGCCAGCAGCGCGCCGGGACAGGGCACTAGCGGGAAGGTCGGCGAGCAGTTCTTC.

The chain has TRBV7-2 and TRBJ2-6; weak D call: TRBD1 (6 bases). Looked up from germline, CDR1 is SGHTA and CDR2 is FQGNSA. Trimming left V 3 bases short and J 2 bases short, with 14 bases between. There are 17 residues in the CDR3. In nucleotides, the CDR3 is TGTGCCAGCAGCTTGGGGGCAGGGATCGCTGGGGCCAACGTCCTGACTTTC. The encoded protein is CASSLGAGIAGANVLTF. Using reference TRBV7-2 and TRBJ2-6 for the parts outside the CDR3, the full variable domain is GAGVSQSPSNKVTEKGKDVELRCDPISGHTALYWYRQSLGQGLEFLIYFQGNSAPDKSGLPSDRFSAERTGGSVSTLTIQRTQQEDSAVYLCASSLGAGIAGANVLTFGAGSRLTVL.

The genes are TRBV5-4 and TRBJ1-6, with D tentatively TRBD1 (6 bases). The CDR3 runs 12 residues. Germline CDR1 SGHNT, CDR2 YYREEE (reference sequence). V was trimmed by 7 bases and J by 6 bases, leaving 8 bases between them. The CDR3 protein is CASQGFNSPLHF. For the CDR3, the DNA is TGTGCCAGCCAGGGGTTTAATTCACCCCTCCACTTT.

J is TRBJ2-1 and V is TRBV5-1; 8 nucleotides match TRBD2. Germline V gene data show CDR1 as SGHRS and CDR2 as YFSETQ. CDR3 length equals 15 residues. V shed 0 bases and J 5 bases; nucleotides not matched to a gene: 4. The CDR3 DNA reads TGCGCCAGCAGCTTGGCGGGGACTAGGAACAATGAGCAGTTCTTC. Residues: CASSLAGTRNNEQFF. The full variable domain, its missing parts supplied by reference TRBV5-1 and TRBJ2-1, is KAGVTQTPRYLIKTRGQQVTLSCSPISGHRSVSWYQQTPGQGLQFLFEYFSETQRNKGNFPGRFSGRQFSNSRSEMNVSTLELGDSALYLCASSLAGTRNNEQFFGPGTRLTVL.

The chain has TRBV29-1 and TRBJ2-5; 8 positions match TRBD2. V was pared by 5 bases and J by 5 bases, with 7 bases of the junction left unmatched. Per the germline V gene, CDR1 is SQVTM and CDR2 is ANQGSEA. The CDR3 is made up of 13 amino acids. CDR3 DNA sequence: TGCAGCGTTACCCGCCCGGGGGGGGAGACCCAGTACTTC. Its protein product is CSVTRPGGETQYF. The full variable domain, its missing parts supplied by reference TRBV29-1 and TRBJ2-5, is SAVISQKPSRDICQRGTSLTIQCQVDSQVTMMFWYRQQPGQSLTLIATANQGSEATYESGFVIDKFPISRPNLTFSTLTVSNMSPEDSSIYLCSVTRPGGETQYFGPGTRLLVL.

The V gene is TRBV6-4, the J gene TRBJ2-1; 7 nucleotides match TRBD2. Unmatched junction bases numbered 8, after V lost 4 bases and J lost 2 bases. This CDR3 is built from 16 residues. In germline, CDR1 is MRHNA, CDR2 SNTAGT. In nucleotides, the CDR3 is TGTGCCAGCAGTGGCTCTGGGAGGGCCCCCTACAATGAGCAGTTCTTC. This gives the protein CASSGSGRAPYNEQFF.

J is TRBJ1-4 and V is TRBV7-9; no definite D call. The CDR3 contains 15 residues. The V gene lost 0 bases and the J gene lost 5 bases, with 10 bases spanning the gap. The germline CDR1 and CDR2 sequences are SEHNR and FQNEAQ (reference sequence). Here the CDR3 reads CASSLASLANEKLFF. The CDR3 DNA is TGTGCCAGCAGCTTAGCTAGCCTGGCAAATGAAAAACTGTTTTTT.

The CDR3 loop reads CASSLDRGLPQPQHF. For the CDR3, the DNA is TGTGCCAGCAGTTTGGACAGGGGGCTCCCTCAGCCCCAGCATTTT. The chain couples TRBV6-2 or TRBV6-3 to TRBJ1-5, with 11 bases matching TRBD1. The CDR3 sequence is 15 residues long. Germline V gene data show CDR1 as MNHEY and CDR2 as SVGEGT. After removal of 4 bases from V and 6 bases from J, the junction contained 5 bases not matched to a gene.

The V call is TRBV6-5, the J call TRBJ2-7; 11 bases agree with TRBD1. From germline, CDR1 is MNHEY and CDR2 SVGAGI. The CDR3 is 15 amino acids. V trimming: 6 bases; J trimming: 9 bases; junction bases outside the gene matches: 13. CDR3 sequence: CASSAQDGTGGRQYF. Written as DNA, the CDR3 is TGTGCCAGCAGCGCCCAGGACGGGACAGGGGGGAGGCAGTACTTC.

The chain carries TRBV4-2 and TRBJ2-7, with TRBD1 identical over 8 bases. J lost 2 bases, V lost 4 bases, and 7 bases had no gene match. Germline CDR1 is LGHNA and CDR2 is YNFKEQ. The CDR3 runs to 15 residues. CDR3 sequence: CASSPTGQGTYEQYF. The CDR3 DNA follows: TGTGCCAGCAGCCCAACAGGACAGGGAACCTACGAGCAGTACTTC.

This chain links TRBV7-2 with TRBJ2-5; 7 positions agree with TRBD2. Germline CDR1 is SGHTA and CDR2 is FQGNSA. This CDR3 contains 16 residues. Germline trimming cut 3 bases from V and 3 bases from J; bases unmatched to any gene: 10. CDR3 bases: TGTGCCAGCAGCTTCGGGTCTAGCGGAGGTAAAGAGACCCAGTACTTC. Protein: CASSFGSSGGKETQYF. The full variable domain, with the rest looked up from reference TRBV7-2 and TRBJ2-5, is GAGVSQSPSNKVTEKGKDVELRCDPISGHTALYWYRQSLGQGLEFLIYFQGNSAPDKSGLPSDRFSAERTGGSVSTLTIQRTQQEDSAVYLCASSFGSSGGKETQYFGPGTRLLVL.

The chain joins TRBV28 to TRBJ2-5; D gene ambiguous. Germline assignment: CDR1 MDHEN and CDR2 SYDVKM. Trimming removed 2 bases from V and 7 bases from J, with 11 bases in between. CDR3 length: 13 amino acids. The CDR3 here is CASSLPIYPTQYF. In DNA, the CDR3 is TGTGCCAGCAGTTTACCAATCTACCCGACCCAGTACTTC.

This chain joins TRBV28 and TRBJ1-5; D is possibly TRBD1 (5 bases). This CDR3 comprises 14 residues. The germline V gene has CDR1 MDHEN and CDR2 SYDVKM. Trimming took off 6 bases at V and 2 bases at J, with 11 bases between the two ends. CDR3 sequence: CASSLGGGNQPQHF. CDR3 sequence (DNA): TGTGCCAGCAGCTTGGGGGGGGGCAATCAGCCCCAGCATTTT.

This chain joins TRBV29-1 and TRBJ1-1; 7 positions match TRBD1. After removal of 7 bases from V and 2 bases from J, the junction contained 4 bases not matched to a gene. Germline V gene lookup returns CDR1 SQVTM and CDR2 ANQGSEA. This CDR3 spans 12 amino acids. The CDR3, as DNA: TGCAGCGCTGGGGACAGAAACACTGAAGCTTTCTTT. Protein product: CSAGDRNTEAFF.

This clone showed up just a few times. The chain couples TRBV14 to TRBJ2-2; D perhaps matches TRBD1 (6 bases). V was shortened by 0 bases and J by 3 bases, with 14 bases between the two germline ends. Germline V CDR1 and CDR2: SGHDN, FVKESK. The CDR3 loop spans 17 amino acids. CDR3 sequence reads: CASSQDHTGFYTGELFF. The CDR3 region has the DNA TGTGCCAGCAGCCAAGATCACACAGGGTTCTACACCGGGGAGCTGTTTTTT. Complete variable domain (other parts from reference TRBV14 and TRBJ2-2): EAGVTQFPSHSVIEKGQTVTLRCDPISGHDNLYWYRRVMGKEIKFLLHFVKESKQDESGMPNNRFLAERTGGTYSTLKVQPAELEDSGVYFCASSQDHTGFYTGELFFGEGSRLTVL.

This clone was found a few times. This chain uses TRBV18 with TRBJ2-2; no clear D gene. The V gene lost 3 bases and the J gene lost 2 bases, with 7 bases spanning the gap. Germline V CDR1 and CDR2: KGHSH, LQKENI. CDR3 length: 14 residues. The CDR3 DNA reads TGTGCCAGCTCACCCCGAGTTAACACCGGGGAGCTGTTTTTT. This sequence encodes CASSPRVNTGELFF.

The V gene is TRBV29-1, the J gene TRBJ2-7, with TRBD2 matching over 13 bases. The CDR3 contains 14 residues. CDR1 and CDR2 from the germline V gene are SQVTM and ANQGSEA. The ends lost 3 bases at V and 4 bases at J; junction bases unmatched: 3. CDR3: CSVDGLAGDYEQYF. CDR3 nucleotides: TGCAGCGTTGATGGACTAGCGGGAGATTACGAGCAGTACTTC.

The chain couples TRBV11-1 to TRBJ2-1, with 9 bases identical to TRBD1. Trimming removed 5 bases from V and 7 bases from J; junction bases left unmatched: 9. The CDR3 is made up of 15 amino acids. Germline V gene data show CDR1 as SGHAT and CDR2 as FQDESV (reference sequence). CDR3 loop: CASSRGQGTGNEQFF. The CDR3 nucleotides are TGTGCCAGCAGCCGCGGACAGGGGACGGGGAATGAGCAGTTCTTC.

The V gene is TRBV24-1, the J gene TRBJ1-1; 7 bases line up with TRBD1. The V gene's germline CDR1 is KGHDR and CDR2 SFDVKD. The CDR3 extends over 12 amino acids. V shed 4 bases and J 6 bases; nucleotides not matched to a gene: 1. The CDR3 sequence is CATSDQGAEAFF. CDR3 nucleotides: TGTGCCACCAGTGACCAGGGGGCTGAAGCTTTCTTT.

This chain uses TRBV9 with TRBJ2-4; 7 bases are shared with TRBD2. Germline V gene data show CDR1 as SGDLS and CDR2 as YYNGEE. CDR3 size: 18 residues. J was trimmed by 1 base and V by 0 bases; bases with no gene match: 10. The CDR3 DNA reads TGTGCCAGCAGCGTAGCAGAGGGAGGGGTTAAGGCCAAAAACATTCAGTACTTC. Translation: CASSVAEGGVKAKNIQYF.

J is TRBJ2-7 and V is TRBV3-1 (or the pseudogene TRBV3-2), with a weak D call TRBD2 (6 bases). The germline V gene has CDR1 LGHDT and CDR2 YNNKEL (reference sequence). V lost 1 base, J lost 7 bases, and 11 bases lay in between. This CDR3 region has 13 residues. CDR3 residues: CASSQGPRGEQYF. CDR3 bases: TGTGCCAGCAGCCAAGGCCCTCGGGGGGAGCAGTACTTC.

This clone was found once. This sequence joins TRBV18 and TRBJ2-7; TRBD1 matches 9 bases. The germline V gene encodes CDR1 KGHSH and CDR2 LQKENI. V trimming: 1 base; J trimming: 9 bases; junction bases outside the gene matches: 4. CDR3 size: 13 residues. The DNA of the CDR3 is TGTGCCAGCTCACCACAACGACAGGGGGTGCAGTACTTC. It specifies CASSPQRQGVQYF. Combining the CDR3 with reference TRBV18 and TRBJ2-7 gives the whole variable domain NAGVMQNPRHLVRRRGQEARLRCSPMKGHSHVYWYRQLPEEGLKFMVYLQKENIIDESGMPKERFSAEFPKEGPSILRIQQVVRGDSAAYFCASSPQRQGVQYFGPGTRLTVT.